The clone carrying this T cell receptor (beta chain) was recorded at least ten times. Antigen: not known. MiXCR, applied by TCRdb to the 5' RACE reads, yields one record per CDR3 protein. The table shows about 5,000 distinct CDR3 sequences, with 23% occurring only once. This entry is derived from a study of neurological immune-mediated disorders. Study conclusions and caveats: Expanded clones shared no identical CDR3 amino acid sequences across subjects, which suggested private TCR-beta repertoires in all groups.

The sorted libraries started from about 950,000 CD4+ or CD8+ T cells. The CDR3 is made up of 16 amino acids. V lost 3 bases and J lost 0, with 14 bases in between. The germline CDR1 and CDR2 sequences are MGHRA and YSYEKL. The J gene is TRBJ1-2, the V gene TRBV4-1, with TRBD1 as a possible D gene (5 bases). The material sequenced was CD8+ T cells from blood. The receptor comes from a woman aged 55-70 years with HTLV-1-associated myelopathy (HAM/TSP). In nucleotides, the CDR3 is TGCGCCAGCAGCCAGCCCGGGACGGCGGCTAACTATGGCTACACCTTC. It specifies CASSQPGTAANYGYTF.